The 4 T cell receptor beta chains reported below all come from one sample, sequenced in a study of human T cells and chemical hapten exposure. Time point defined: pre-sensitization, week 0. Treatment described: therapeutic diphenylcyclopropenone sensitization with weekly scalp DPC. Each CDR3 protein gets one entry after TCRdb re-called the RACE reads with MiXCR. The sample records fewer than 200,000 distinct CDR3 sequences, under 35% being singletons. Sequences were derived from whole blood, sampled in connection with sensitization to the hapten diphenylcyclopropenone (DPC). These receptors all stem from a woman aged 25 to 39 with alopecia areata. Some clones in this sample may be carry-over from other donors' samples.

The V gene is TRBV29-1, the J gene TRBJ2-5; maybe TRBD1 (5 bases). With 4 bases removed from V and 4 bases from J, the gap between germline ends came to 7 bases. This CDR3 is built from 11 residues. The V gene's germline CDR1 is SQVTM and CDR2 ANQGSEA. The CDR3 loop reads CSVAQGETQYF. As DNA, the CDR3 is TGCAGCGTTGCCCAGGGAGAGACCCAGTACTTC.

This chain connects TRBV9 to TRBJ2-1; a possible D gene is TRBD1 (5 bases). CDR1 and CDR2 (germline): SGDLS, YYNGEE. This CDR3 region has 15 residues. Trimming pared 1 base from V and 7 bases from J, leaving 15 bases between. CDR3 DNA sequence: TGTGCCAGCAGCGTATTAGACAGCCCTGGGAATGAGCAGTTCTTC. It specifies CASSVLDSPGNEQFF.

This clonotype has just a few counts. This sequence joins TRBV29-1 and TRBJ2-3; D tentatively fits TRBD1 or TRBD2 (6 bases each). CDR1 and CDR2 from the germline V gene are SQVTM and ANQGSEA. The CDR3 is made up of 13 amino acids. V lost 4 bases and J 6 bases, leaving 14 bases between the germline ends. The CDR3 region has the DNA TGCAGCGTTGTGGCTAGGGGGGTGGATACGCAGTATTTT. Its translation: CSVVARGVDTQYF.

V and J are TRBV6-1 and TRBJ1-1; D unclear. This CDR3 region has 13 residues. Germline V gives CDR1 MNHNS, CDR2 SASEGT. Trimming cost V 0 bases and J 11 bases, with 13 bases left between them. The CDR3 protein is CASSEAPGREAFF. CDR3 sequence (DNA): TGTGCCAGCAGTGAAGCGCCGGGCCGAGAGGCTTTCTTT.